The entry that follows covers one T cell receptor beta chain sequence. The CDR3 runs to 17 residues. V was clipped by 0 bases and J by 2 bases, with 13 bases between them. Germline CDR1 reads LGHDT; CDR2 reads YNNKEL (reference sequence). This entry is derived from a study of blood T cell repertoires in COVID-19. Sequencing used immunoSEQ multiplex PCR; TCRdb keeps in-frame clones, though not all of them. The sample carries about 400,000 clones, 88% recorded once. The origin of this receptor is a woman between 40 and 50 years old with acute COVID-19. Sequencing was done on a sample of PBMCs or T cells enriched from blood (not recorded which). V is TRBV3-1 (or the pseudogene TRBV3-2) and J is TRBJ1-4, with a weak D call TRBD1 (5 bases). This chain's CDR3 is CASSQDGGEGTNEKLFF. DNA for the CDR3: TGTGCCAGCAGCCAAGACGGGGGAGAGGGTACTAATGAAAAACTGTTTTTT.